Listed below are T cell receptor beta chains from one sample, sequenced in a study of cytomegalovirus exposure and HLA in healthy donors. The assay was immunoSEQ multiplex PCR, and TCRdb's table has in-frame clones only and misses some. The sample includes some 170,000 clones, around 79% of them seen just once. Sequenced material: PBMCs. The receptors derive from a middle-aged man in good health and CMV-seronegative. Each CDR3 is given with its conserved first and last residue. The D gene is left open where the match is weak. Rows give clone size only sometimes, using once, few, many, or a class for an expanded clone.

clone_size	v_call	d_call	j_call	cdr3_aa	cdr3_nt
once	TRBV30	-	TRBJ2-7	CAWSAGESYEQYF	TGTGCCTGGTCTGCAGGGGAATCCTACGAGCAGTACTTC
-	TRBV4-1	-	TRBJ2-7	CASSQGEGAGYEQYF	TGCGCCAGCAGCCAAGGAGAGGGCGCTGGCTACGAGCAGTACTTC
-	TRBV5-1	-	TRBJ2-1	CASSGGINEQFF	TGCGCCAGCAGCGGGGGGATTAATGAGCAGTTCTTC
once	TRBV7-9	TRBD1	TRBJ2-3	CASSPLTGGGTDTQYF	TGTGCCAGCAGCCCATTGACAGGGGGAGGCACAGATACGCAGTATTTT
few	TRBV6-6	-	TRBJ1-1	CASSYSAWFGPFF	TGTGCCAGCAGTTACTCCGCATGGTTTGGGCCTTTCTTT
-	TRBV27	-	TRBJ1-1	CASSLGYGGTEAFF	TGTGCCAGCAGTTTAGGCTATGGCGGCACTGAAGCTTTCTTT
-	TRBV4-3	TRBD1	TRBJ1-2	CASSHDPPDRGEGYTF	TGCGCCAGCAGCCATGATCCTCCAGACAGGGGTGAAGGCTACACCTTC
-	TRBV4-1	-	TRBJ2-5	CASSQGYSTETQYF	TGCGCCAGCAGCCAAGGGTATAGCACGGAGACCCAGTACTTC
-	TRBV7-9	-	TRBJ1-5	CASSLTGNQPQHF	TGTGCCAGCAGCTTAACAGGGAACCAGCCCCAGCATTTT
-	TRBV21-1	-	TRBJ2-7	CASSKEGTGISPEQYF	TGTGCCAGCAGCAAAGAAGGGACAGGGATCTCTCCCGAGCAGTACTTC
-	TRBV28	-	TRBJ2-7	CASRAPRGPLYEQYF	TGTGCCAGCAGAGCTCCCAGGGGCCCTCTCTACGAGCAGTACTTC
once	TRBV5-4	TRBD2	TRBJ2-5	CASSRTSGGALETQYF	TGTGCCAGCAGCCGGACTAGCGGGGGGGCCCTTGAGACCCAGTACTTC
-	TRBV2	TRBD2	TRBJ2-7	CASSEKRGLPYEQYF	TGTGCCAGCAGTGAAAAGCGGGGGCTCCCCTACGAGCAGTACTTC
-	TRBV6-5	TRBD1	TRBJ2-2	CASRTGGRTGELFF	TGTGCCAGCAGGACAGGGGGACGCACCGGGGAGCTGTTTTTT
once	TRBV7-2	-	TRBJ2-7	CASRTDGSVSYEQYF	TGTGCCAGCCGAACAGATGGGAGCGTCTCCTACGAGCAGTACTTC
-	TRBV27	-	TRBJ1-4	CASRVAGPGEKLFF	TGTGCCAGCCGGGTCGCAGGCCCGGGGGAAAAACTGTTTTTT
-	TRBV7-2	TRBD2	TRBJ2-7	CASAGEGWGEQYF	TGTGCCAGCGCGGGGGAGGGTTGGGGCGAGCAGTACTTC
-	TRBV6-6	TRBD2	TRBJ2-1	CASSSGGGVGEQFF	TGTGCCAGCAGTAGCGGCGGGGGGGTCGGTGAGCAGTTCTTC
-	TRBV11-2	-	TRBJ1-1	CASSLSGRDTEAFF	TGTGCCAGCAGCCTAAGCGGACGGGACACTGAAGCTTTCTTT
-	TRBV5-4	-	TRBJ2-3	CASSGLGSSSGDTQYF	TGTGCCAGCAGTGGGCTGGGGTCTAGCTCTGGGGATACGCAGTATTTT
-	TRBV7-6	TRBD1	TRBJ1-3	CASSAWTGSGGTIYF	TGTGCCAGCAGCGCCTGGACAGGCTCTGGGGGCACCATATATTTT
-	TRBV6-1	-	TRBJ1-1	CASSQGRGALNTEAFF	TGTGCCAGCAGTCAAGGTCGGGGGGCCTTGAACACTGAAGCTTTCTTT
-	TRBV7-6	TRBD2	TRBJ2-3	CASSWGTLAGGSDTQYF	TGTGCCAGCAGCTGGGGGACCCTAGCGGGGGGTTCAGATACGCAGTATTTT
-	TRBV21-1	-	TRBJ2-5	CASIAGRETQYF	TGTGCCAGCATTGCGGGACGGGAGACCCAGTACTTC
-	TRBV28	TRBD1	TRBJ2-7	CASSFNNRGGQYF	TGTGCCAGCAGTTTCAATAACAGGGGTGGGCAGTACTTC
-	TRBV30	TRBD1	TRBJ2-7	CAWSLRTGLLYEQYF	TGTGCCTGGAGTCTCCGGACAGGGTTGCTTTACGAGCAGTACTTC
-	TRBV6-4	-	TRBJ2-2	CASSDTDKTGELFF	TGTGCCAGCAGTGACACTGACAAGACCGGGGAGCTGTTTTTT
-	TRBV11-2	-	TRBJ2-7	CASSRTQGFVDEQYF	TGTGCCAGCAGCCGGACCCAGGGGTTTGTGGACGAGCAGTACTTC
few	TRBV13	TRBD1	TRBJ2-2	CASSLVKGGNRAGELFF	TGTGCCAGCAGCTTAGTGAAAGGGGGCAATAGAGCCGGGGAGCTGTTTTTT
-	TRBV7-9	-	TRBJ2-1	CASSFRVSSYNEQFF	TGTGCCAGCAGCTTTCGTGTGAGCTCCTACAATGAGCAGTTCTTC
-	TRBV2	-	TRBJ2-2	CASSEYSDGELFF	TGTGCCAGCAGTGAATACAGTGACGGGGAGCTGTTTTTT
few	TRBV18	-	TRBJ1-5	CASSHGGSTRPQHF	TGTGCCAGCTCACATGGGGGCTCCACCCGACCCCAGCATTTT
few	TRBV9	-	TRBJ2-1	CASTSAPSSYNEQFF	TGTGCCAGCACGAGCGCTCCAAGCTCCTACAATGAGCAGTTCTTC
-	TRBV5-5	TRBD2	TRBJ2-7	CASSLSAGRAYEQYF	TGTGCCAGCAGCTTGTCGGCGGGGAGGGCTTACGAGCAGTACTTC
-	TRBV6-5	TRBD1	TRBJ2-7	CASRLGQGLSEQYF	TGTGCCAGCAGGCTGGGACAGGGCTTGAGCGAGCAGTACTTC
-	TRBV18	TRBD1	TRBJ2-1	CASSRTGPFSYNEQFF	TGTGCCAGCTCACGGACAGGGCCGTTCTCCTACAATGAGCAGTTCTTC
-	TRBV7-9	-	TRBJ2-3	CASSLQTGQYF	TGTGCCAGCAGCTTACAAACTGGGCAGTATTTT
-	TRBV5-4	TRBD1	TRBJ2-7	CASSLAGTGGSGQYF	TGTGCCAGCAGCTTGGCCGGGACAGGGGGCTCAGGGCAGTACTTC
-	TRBV27	TRBD1	TRBJ2-1	CASSPGQILYNEQFF	TGTGCCAGCAGTCCGGGACAGATTTTATACAATGAGCAGTTCTTC
-	TRBV6-5	-	TRBJ1-4	CASRAQGKANEKLFF	TGTGCCAGCAGGGCACAGGGTAAGGCTAATGAAAAACTGTTTTTT